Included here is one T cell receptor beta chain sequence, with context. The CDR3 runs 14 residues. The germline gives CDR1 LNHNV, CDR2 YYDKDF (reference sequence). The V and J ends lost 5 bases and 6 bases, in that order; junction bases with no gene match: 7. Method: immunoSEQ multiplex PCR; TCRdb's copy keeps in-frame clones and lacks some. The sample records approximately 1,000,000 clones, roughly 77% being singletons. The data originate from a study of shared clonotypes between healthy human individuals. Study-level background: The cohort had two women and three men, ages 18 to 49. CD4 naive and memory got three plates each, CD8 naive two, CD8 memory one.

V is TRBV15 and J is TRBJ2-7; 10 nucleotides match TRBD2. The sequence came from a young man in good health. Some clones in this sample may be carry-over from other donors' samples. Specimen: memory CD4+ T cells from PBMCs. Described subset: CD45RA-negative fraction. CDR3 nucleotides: TGTGCCACCAGCGGAAGCGGGAGGGCTGGCGAGCAGTACTTC. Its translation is CATSGSGRAGEQYF.